The 4 T cell receptor beta chains in this list originate from one sample, sequenced in a study of human T cells and chemical hapten exposure. One entry per CDR3 protein results from TCRdb running MiXCR on the RACE reads. Altogether fewer than 70,000 distinct CDR3 sequences are present, approximately 11% being singletons, with the ten largest covering 5.2%. The time point here: pre-sensitization, week 0. Treatment reported: therapeutic diphenylcyclopropenone sensitization with weekly scalp DPC. This material consisted of whole blood, taken in connection with sensitization to the hapten diphenylcyclopropenone (DPC). These receptors were obtained from a woman between 45 and 65 years old with alopecia areata. Some clones in this sample may be carry-over from other donors' samples.

The chain recombines TRBV6-2 or TRBV6-3 with TRBJ2-7; 8 bases are shared with TRBD1. CDR1 and CDR2 from the germline V gene are MNHEY and SVGEGT. There are 13 residues in the CDR3. After removal of 7 bases from V and 2 bases from J, the junction contained 4 bases not matched to a gene. The CDR3 is CASMTGVAYEQYF. In nucleotides, the CDR3 is TGTGCCAGCATGACAGGGGTCGCCTACGAGCAGTACTTC.

The sample holds many counts of this clonotype. This chain connects TRBV29-1 to TRBJ2-3; D ambiguous. Deletions cut 7 bases from V and 0 bases from J, with 8 bases between. Germline V gene sequence: CDR1 SQVTM, CDR2 ANQGSEA. The CDR3 is 12 residues long. CDR3 residues: CSGRMSTDTQYF. The DNA of the CDR3 is TGCAGCGGCAGGATGAGCACAGATACGCAGTATTTT.

At least ten counts were recorded for this clonotype. The chain couples TRBV5-4 to TRBJ1-2, with D uncertain. The CDR3 is made up of 14 amino acids. V shed 0 bases and J shed 7 bases, with 13 bases lying between them. Germline V lookup: CDR1 SGHNT, CDR2 YYREEE (reference sequence). The CDR3 region is CASSLAPDLFGYTF. The CDR3, as DNA: TGTGCCAGCAGCTTGGCACCGGACTTATTTGGCTACACCTTC.

V gene TRBV29-1 combines with J gene TRBJ2-7; the D is unclear. Germline V gene sequence: CDR1 SQVTM, CDR2 ANQGSEA. The CDR3 sequence is 13 residues long. V was shortened by 4 bases and J by 1 base, with 11 bases between the two germline ends. CDR3 loop: CSVVVSESYEQYF. The CDR3 DNA reads as TGCAGCGTTGTCGTTTCAGAATCCTACGAGCAGTACTTC.